Below, 5 T cell receptor beta chains from the same sample are listed, as sequenced in a study of blood T cell repertoires in COVID-19. The repertoire was sequenced with immunoSEQ multiplex PCR; TCRdb's copy has only in-frame clones and lacks some. Of 160,000 or so clones listed, 70% to 90% were seen once; the top ten hold around 5%. The material sequenced was peripheral blood. These receptors came from a woman aged 50 to 60 with COVID-19, enrolled during active disease.

CDR3 DNA: TGTGCCAGCAGCAAAGGAGGGCGGGGGGTATGCACAGATACGCAGTATTTT. Translation gives CASSKGGRGVCTDTQYF. The chain joins TRBV21-1 to TRBJ2-3; the table gives TRBD2 as D, unverified against the DNA. TRBV21-1 is listed as a pseudogene. The CDR3 has 17 residues.

The CDR3 loop is CASKTTRYEQYF. The CDR3 DNA reads as TGTGCCAGCAAGACAACACGTTACGAGCAGTACTTC. The chain uses TRBV6-6 and TRBJ2-7, with D uncertain. CDR3 length equals 12 residues. The germline CDR1 and CDR2 sequences are MNHNY and SVGAGI (reference sequence). Trimming pared 7 bases from V and 4 bases from J, leaving 11 bases between.

This rearrangement joins TRBV6-5 to TRBJ2-2; D is uncertain. The V gene's germline CDR1 is MNHEY and CDR2 SVGAGI. This CDR3 region has 12 residues. Trimming took 6 bases from V and 3 from J, leaving 5 bases between them. This CDR3 reads CASSLYTGELFF. The CDR3 DNA reads TGTGCCAGCAGCCTCTACACCGGGGAGCTGTTTTTT.

The V gene is TRBV6-1, the J gene TRBJ2-7, with TRBD1 identical over 10 bases. Trimming cost V 3 bases and J 7 bases; bases outside gene matches: 12. The germline V gene encodes CDR1 MNHNS and CDR2 SASEGT. The CDR3 consists of 16 residues. This CDR3 reads CASSDWNRDRGREQYF. CDR3 nucleotide sequence: TGTGCCAGCAGTGATTGGAACCGGGACAGGGGCAGGGAGCAGTACTTC.

The CDR3 nucleotides read TGTGCCAGCAGCCAAGGGGGCCTGAACACTGAAGCTTTCTTT. Translated: CASSQGGLNTEAFF. This sequence joins TRBV3-1 (or the pseudogene TRBV3-2) and TRBJ1-1, with D possibly being TRBD1 (5 bases). The CDR3 is 14 residues long. The germline V and J ends were trimmed by 1 base and 0 bases, with 6 bases remaining between them. The V gene's germline CDR1 is LGHDT and CDR2 YNNKEL (reference sequence).